The clone carrying this TCR beta chain has a count of ten or more. Its target is not known. TCRbeta libraries were built with three rounds of nested PCR, modified from ARM-PCR. TCRdb re-derived calls from the multiplex PCR reads in MiXCR, one entry per CDR3 protein. There are some 200,000 distinct CDR3 sequences in the sample; approximately 74% occur only once, and almost 25% lies in the top ten. No cell sorting was done before RNA was extracted from the tissue. The data were obtained in a study of tumor and adjacent non-tumor tissue in lung cancer. Trimming cost V 5 bases and J 1 base; bases outside gene matches: 10. Germline loops: CDR1 SGHAT, CDR2 FQDESV (reference sequence). The CDR3 contains 18 residues. Study-wide findings and caveats: Compared with tumor, normal lung showed significantly lower TCR diversity.

This sequence was found in a man aged 60 to 69 with non-small cell lung cancer. Sequencing input: lung tumor tissue. The chain is built from TRBV11-1 and TRBJ2-2, with 10 bases aligning to TRBD1. CDR3 protein: CASSQYAGQGMNTGELFF. CDR3 nucleotide sequence: TGTGCCAGCAGCCAATACGCGGGACAGGGGATGAACACCGGGGAGCTGTTTTTT. The full variable domain, with the rest looked up from reference TRBV11-1 and TRBJ2-2, is EAEVAQSPRYKITEKSQAVAFWCDPISGHATLYWYRQILGQGPELLVQFQDESVVDDSQLPKDRFSAERLKGVDSTLKIQPAELGDSAMYLCASSQYAGQGMNTGELFFGEGSRLTVL.